This T cell receptor beta chain was recovered during a study of T cell repertoires in aging, cancer and after chemotherapy. In the study overall: Donors were grouped into six age bands spanning 30 or younger through 70 or older. Clear clonal overlap appeared across healthy donor samples taken over several months to years. Study-wide results and caveats: Across the chemotherapy interval, each cancer cohort showed higher median generation probability, suggesting thymic rebound. Loss of evenness, beyond lost richness, contributed to age-related TCR diversity decline in cancer patients.

TRB rearrangements spanning V, D and J were amplified using mixed TRB-A/B primers. One entry per CDR3 protein results from TCRdb running MiXCR on the multiplex PCR reads. The sample includes about 9,200 distinct CDR3 sequences, 35% to 45% of them seen just once. This clonotype was picked up a small number of times. Its antigen is still unknown. The template was genomic DNA from peripheral blood, not RNA. This receptor was taken from a human donor in good health. Sequencing was carried out using blood.

This CDR3 is CASSLAAGGVGHEQYF. The CDR3 bases are TGTGCCAGCAGCTTGGCGGCGGGAGGCGTAGGACACGAGCAGTACTTC. The chain links TRBV5-5 to TRBJ2-7; 8 bases agree with TRBD2. The CDR3 length is 16 residues. Germline assignment: CDR1 SGHKS and CDR2 YYEKEE (reference sequence). V shed 0 bases and J 5 bases; nucleotides not matched to a gene: 10.